The rows below give T cell receptor beta chains drawn from one sample of a study. Via MiXCR, TCRdb re-called the 5' RACE reads, giving one row per CDR3 protein. The repertoire holds over 40,000 distinct CDR3 sequences, approximately 31% seen once, with just over 4% in the top ten. The sequenced material came from tumor-infiltrating memory CD4+ T cells sorted from the breast tumor. The source is a female donor with breast cancer. Both conserved end residues are part of each CDR3.

J gene | V gene | CDR3 protein
TRBJ2-7 | TRBV27 | CASRNPGRTYEQYF
TRBJ2-1 | TRBV5-5 | CASSLDQGVFYNEQFF
TRBJ2-1 | TRBV20-1 | CSASTRTGVSYNEQFF
TRBJ1-4 | TRBV5-1 | CASSLFSGQTDEKLFF
TRBJ2-6 | TRBV7-9 | CASDAGQGAPGTNVLTF
TRBJ2-5 | TRBV6-2/TRBV6-3 | CASSQTSGRRETQYF
TRBJ2-5 | TRBV24-1 | CATSGAASGNQETQYF
TRBJ1-6 | TRBV11-2 | CASSPGQYNSPLHF
TRBJ2-3 | TRBV5-1 | CASREMVSTDTQYF
TRBJ1-5 | TRBV9 | CASSPGIGGLNQPQHF
TRBJ2-3 | TRBV5-4 | CASSQKSTDTQYF
TRBJ1-1 | TRBV7-9 | CASNTGLGTEAFF
TRBJ2-3 | TRBV20-1 | CSATNPGLAGDGDTQYF
TRBJ2-1 | TRBV4-1 | CASSQDVSWGTYNEQFF
TRBJ2-1 | TRBV11-1 | CASSLAASPLQFF
TRBJ2-1 | TRBV7-2 | CASSSPTSSNEQFF
TRBJ2-7 | TRBV4-1 | CASSQAPTAAFYEQYF
TRBJ2-7 | TRBV20-1 | CSARTGGYGQYF
TRBJ2-5 | TRBV7-9 | CASSFGLETQYF
TRBJ2-7 | TRBV6-5 | CASSPNRGLREQYF
TRBJ1-4 | TRBV4-1 | CASSLTTDATNEKLFF
TRBJ2-7 | TRBV6-1 | CASSEFTLREQYF
TRBJ2-5 | TRBV20-1 | CSASGTSETQYF
TRBJ2-7 | TRBV3-1 | CASSQDRWTSGYEQYF
TRBJ1-5 | TRBV6-1 | CASSEAWSTYSNQPQHF
TRBJ2-7 | TRBV27 | CASSFRLSGKGYEQYF
TRBJ1-2 | TRBV9 | CATSPGTALYGYTF
TRBJ2-7 | TRBV20-1 | CSASSRVDPLSSGIEQYF
TRBJ2-1 | TRBV4-2 | CASSPFRGDTNEQFF
TRBJ2-7 | TRBV27 | CASSQDRAEYEQYF
TRBJ1-3 | TRBV2 | CASARGSGNTIYF
TRBJ2-1 | TRBV27 | CASSPSPGQGSYKEQFF
TRBJ2-1 | TRBV4-3 | CASSQEANSRGNEQFF
TRBJ1-1 | TRBV7-3 | CASSLTSKGLTEAFF
TRBJ1-5 | TRBV7-4 | CASSSGQTPRKKNSNQPQHF
TRBJ2-3 | TRBV11-2 | CASSRTGLITDTQYF
TRBJ2-1 | TRBV20-1 | CSARVPGRSYNEQFF
TRBJ2-5 | TRBV12-3/TRBV12-4 | CASSQNGQGQETQYF
TRBJ1-6 | TRBV7-3 | CASSVTGVNSPLHF
TRBJ2-2 | TRBV4-1 | CASSLSSPNTGELFF
TRBJ2-1 | TRBV7-9 | CASSPHAVGTYPFF
TRBJ2-4 | TRBV29-1 | CSVRENLAKNIQYF
TRBJ1-6 | TRBV20-1 | CSASLTEQAPLHF
TRBJ1-1 | TRBV7-9 | CASSSDKDTEAFF
TRBJ2-6 | TRBV5-1 | CASSWGQGASGANVLTF
TRBJ1-2 | TRBV5-1 | CASSVFPGGYTF
TRBJ2-7 | TRBV20-1 | CSAWGRGGNSYEQYF
TRBJ2-7 | TRBV6-5 | CASSYGTGQTYEQYF
TRBJ2-5 | TRBV9 | CASSADQETQYF
TRBJ2-7 | TRBV7-9 | CASSQTGTGGDEQYF
TRBJ1-6 | TRBV6-1 | CASSEFTQGNSPLHF
TRBJ2-1 | TRBV27 | CASTGVAGSSYNEQFF
TRBJ2-5 | TRBV5-5 | CASSSASGRRETQYF
TRBJ2-5 | TRBV7-3 | CASSLGPPGGETQYF
TRBJ2-2 | TRBV30 | CAWRTGWNTGELFF
TRBJ2-7 | TRBV9 | CASSVGQVGEYSEQYF
TRBJ2-3 | TRBV5-1 | CASSLGGPGSTDTQYF
TRBJ2-3 | TRBV14 | CASSQLAGLNTDTQYF
TRBJ1-2 | TRBV5-4 | CASSLGQGLDGYTF
TRBJ1-2 | TRBV12-3/TRBV12-4 | CASSSLLPRDREDGYTF